These 18 T cell receptor beta chains were sequenced from one sample in a study of blood T cell repertoires in COVID-19. Sequencing was performed with immunoSEQ multiplex PCR; in TCRdb, only in-frame clones are kept and a portion is missing. The sample has around 280,000 clones; more than 85% are singletons. Input material: peripheral blood. The receptors derive from a man in his 70s with acute or convalescent COVID-19.

A single count supports this clone. J is TRBJ2-7 and V is TRBV6-5; tentatively, D is TRBD1 (5 bases). This CDR3 is built from 15 residues. The V end was cut by 8 bases, the J end by 1 base, with 18 bases between. Germline V gene data show CDR1 as MNHEY and CDR2 as SVGAGI. This CDR3 is CASAFDRQISYEQYF. In DNA, the CDR3 is TGTGCCAGCGCGTTTGACAGACAGATTTCCTACGAGCAGTACTTC.

This rearrangement joins TRBV9 to TRBJ2-5, with 7 bases matching TRBD1. The ends lost 0 bases at V and 3 bases at J; junction bases unmatched: 5. Germline V lookup: CDR1 SGDLS, CDR2 YYNGEE. This CDR3 contains 15 residues. This chain's CDR3 is CASSVAEQGEETQYF. CDR3 DNA: TGTGCCAGCAGCGTAGCCGAGCAGGGGGAAGAGACCCAGTACTTC.

This clone was found many times. The J gene is TRBJ2-3, the V gene TRBV9, with 10 bases fitting TRBD1. Germline loops: CDR1 SGDLS, CDR2 YYNGEE. V shed 5 bases, J shed 6 bases, and the junction held 9 bases outside the gene matches. This CDR3 has 15 amino acids. For the CDR3, the DNA is TGTGCCAGCAGAGGAGGGACAGGGGCCGGGGATACGCAGTATTTT. The encoded protein is CASRGGTGAGDTQYF.

This clone came up once. This chain links TRBV12-3 or TRBV12-4 with TRBJ2-3; a weak D match, TRBD2 (6 bases). The length of the CDR3 is 13 residues. V lost 5 bases, J lost 3 bases, and 9 bases lay in between. The CDR3 DNA reads as TGTGCCAGCAGTGCGACTAGGACAGATACGCAGTATTTT. Translation gives CASSATRTDTQYF.

This chain uses TRBV4-3 with TRBJ2-5, with 8 bases matching TRBD2. V was pared by 0 bases and J by 2 bases, with 2 bases of the junction left unmatched. CDR3 length: 15 amino acids. Germline CDR1 and CDR2: LGHNA and YSLEER. The CDR3 region has the DNA TGCGCCAGCAGCCAAGAGCCGGGGGGGCAAGAGACCCAGTACTTC. It translates to CASSQEPGGQETQYF.

This sequence joins TRBV5-1 and TRBJ2-1, with D perhaps TRBD2 (6 bases). The CDR3 extends over 13 amino acids. V was clipped by 4 bases and J by 9 bases, with 14 bases between them. Germline CDR1 reads SGHRS; CDR2 reads YFSETQ. As DNA, the CDR3 is TGCGCCAGCAGCCAGCGACTAGACGGTGAGCAGTTCTTC. Protein product: CASSQRLDGEQFF.

The chain recombines TRBV9 with TRBJ2-7, with 9 bases lining up with TRBD2. With V trimmed by 0 bases and J by 3 bases, 4 bases remained unmatched. The CDR3 extends over 15 amino acids. The V gene's germline CDR1 is SGDLS and CDR2 YYNGEE. CDR3 residues: CASSVDTSGLYEQYF. For the CDR3, the DNA is TGTGCCAGCAGCGTAGACACTAGCGGGCTCTACGAGCAGTACTTC. Looking up the rest from reference TRBV9 and TRBJ2-7 gives the full variable domain: DSGVTQTPKHLITATGQRVTLRCSPRSGDLSVYWYQQSLDQGLQFLIQYYNGEERAKGNILERFSAQQFPDLHSELNLSSLELGDSALYFCASSVDTSGLYEQYFGPGTRLTVT.

The chain joins TRBV7-9 to TRBJ1-2; 7 bases align to TRBD1. The V and J ends lost 8 bases and 2 bases, in that order; junction bases with no gene match: 2. The CDR3 is made up of 12 amino acids. The germline V gene encodes CDR1 SEHNR and CDR2 FQNEAQ (reference sequence). CDR3 in amino acids: CASGTANYGYTF. CDR3 nucleotide sequence: TGTGCCAGCGGGACAGCGAACTATGGCTACACCTTC.

The chain recombines TRBV4-3 with TRBJ1-4; D gene unclear. This CDR3 comprises 17 residues. CDR1 is LGHNA, CDR2 YSLEER, per germline. V gave up 0 bases and J gave up 7 bases, with 18 bases separating them. CDR3 amino acids: CASSQDGPGTLFEKLFF. For the CDR3, the DNA is TGCGCCAGCAGCCAAGATGGGCCCGGAACCTTATTTGAAAAACTGTTTTTT.

This rearrangement joins TRBV19 to TRBJ1-2, with unresolved D. Germline CDR1 LNHDA, CDR2 SQIVND (reference sequence). V lost 4 bases and J lost 5, with 14 bases in between. The CDR3 spans 14 residues. CDR3 sequence: CASSTNGVGYGYTF. The CDR3 nucleotides read TGTGCCAGTAGTACGAACGGGGTCGGATATGGCTACACCTTC.

The J gene is TRBJ2-5, the V gene TRBV3-1 (or the pseudogene TRBV3-2), with D tentatively TRBD1 (5 bases). The CDR3 length is 15 residues. Germline lookup yields CDR1 LGHDT and CDR2 YNNKEL (reference sequence). Trimming took off 4 bases at V and 4 bases at J, with 16 bases between the two ends. The CDR3, as DNA: TGTGCCAGCAGCCCGACAGAAGGGTTAGGAGAGACCCAGTACTTC. It codes for CASSPTEGLGETQYF.

J is TRBJ1-1 and V is TRBV3-1 (or the pseudogene TRBV3-2); the D is unclear. Germline CDR1 LGHDT, CDR2 YNNKEL (reference sequence). V was clipped by 2 bases and J by 1 base, with 11 bases between them. The CDR3 contains 15 residues. The CDR3 region has the DNA TGTGCCAGCAGCCAAAGGAGGCTATCGAACACTGAAGCTTTCTTT. Its translation is CASSQRRLSNTEAFF.

The chain joins TRBV7-2 to TRBJ1-2, with TRBD1 matching 8 bases. There are 17 residues in the CDR3. The V gene end was trimmed by 2 bases and the J gene end by 8 bases; junction bases not matched to a gene: 16. CDR1 is SGHTA and CDR2 is FQGNSA in the germline V gene. In DNA form, the CDR3 reads TGTGCCAGCAGCTTATTAGCGGGCAGGGGGCGGCAGGAGGGCTACACCTTC. As protein: CASSLLAGRGRQEGYTF.

This sequence joins TRBV18 and TRBJ1-5, with D possibly TRBD1 on 6 matching bases. Per the germline V gene, CDR1 is KGHSH and CDR2 is LQKENI. V shed 0 bases and J shed 0 bases, with 15 bases lying between them. The CDR3 is 18 amino acids. The chain's CDR3 is CASSPPSRGGYSNQPQHF. The CDR3, as DNA: TGTGCCAGCTCACCACCGAGCAGGGGAGGGTATAGCAATCAGCCCCAGCATTTT.

The chain is built from TRBV28 and TRBJ1-5, with unresolved D. V was pared by 7 bases and J by 0 bases, with 7 bases between. The germline CDR1 and CDR2 sequences are MDHEN and SYDVKM. There are 13 residues in the CDR3. The CDR3 coding sequence is TGTGCCAGCACAGGCTATAGCAATCAGCCCCAGCATTTT. This translates into CASTGYSNQPQHF.

This rearrangement joins TRBV19 to TRBJ1-4; 11 bases fit TRBD1. Looked up from germline, CDR1 is LNHDA and CDR2 is SQIVND (reference sequence). V gave up 9 bases and J gave up 7 bases; unmatched junction bases: 7. There are 14 residues in the CDR3. The CDR3 protein is CASHRGTGGEKLFF. The CDR3 DNA reads as TGTGCCAGCCATCGGGGGACAGGGGGTGAAAAACTGTTTTTT.

V is TRBV4-1 and J is TRBJ2-2, with TRBD1 matching 11 bases. Germline CDR1 and CDR2: MGHRA and YSYEKL. This CDR3 is built from 16 residues. Germline trimming cut 4 bases from V and 6 bases from J; bases unmatched to any gene: 7. The CDR3 sequence: CASSREGQGAAGELFF. The DNA of the CDR3 is TGCGCCAGCAGCCGAGAAGGACAGGGGGCGGCCGGGGAGCTGTTTTTT.

This chain connects TRBV2 to TRBJ1-1; D unclear. V lost 7 bases and J 6 bases, leaving 15 bases between the germline ends. The CDR3 has 13 amino acids. Germline CDR1 is SNHLY and CDR2 is FYNNEI. CDR3 in amino acids: CASTLEGGSEAFF. The CDR3 DNA reads as TGTGCCAGCACCCTAGAGGGAGGGTCTGAAGCTTTCTTT.